These 6 T cell receptor beta chains came from one sample sequenced in a study of T-cell memory formation after mild COVID-19. Each CDR3 protein is one row after TCRdb ran MiXCR on the 5' RACE reads. The sample carries around 340,000 distinct CDR3 sequences, over 13% recorded once. The sample was PBMCs or a T cell subset sorted from them (not recorded which). The receptors originated from a young man who had mild COVID-19 (a few samples of this study predate the infection). Cell type and time point are not known.

This clonotype was detected only a few times. This rearrangement joins TRBV2 to TRBJ1-6; 8 bases align to TRBD1. J gave up 7 bases and V 3 bases, and 2 bases lay outside the gene matches. The germline V gene has CDR1 SNHLY and CDR2 FYNNEI. The CDR3 loop spans 14 amino acids. CDR3 sequence reads: CASSEGQENSPLHF. The CDR3 region has the DNA TGTGCCAGCAGTGAGGGACAGGAGAATTCACCCCTCCACTTT. Full variable domain (missing parts from reference TRBV2 and TRBJ1-6): EPEVTQTPSHQVTQMGQEVILRCVPISNHLYFYWYRQILGQKVEFLVSFYNNEISEKSEIFDDQFSVERPDGSNFTLKIRSTKLEDSAMYFCASSEGQENSPLHFGNGTRLTVT.

The CDR3 is CASSYGLPGQGSYGYTF. DNA of the CDR3: TGTGCCAGCAGTTACGGCCTCCCCGGACAGGGGAGCTATGGCTACACCTTC. The J gene is TRBJ1-2, the V gene TRBV6-5; 9 bases are a match to TRBD1. The ends lost 2 bases at V and 4 bases at J; junction bases unmatched: 11. The CDR3 length is 17 residues. Germline CDR1 reads MNHEY; CDR2 reads SVGAGI.

In its sample, this clonotype was seen many times. This chain joins TRBV5-1 and TRBJ2-1; D gene ambiguous. Trimming pared 0 bases from V and 12 bases from J, leaving 10 bases between. The CDR3 contains 12 residues. Germline CDR1 is SGHRS and CDR2 is YFSETQ. The chain's CDR3 is CASSLVDGGQFF. The CDR3, as DNA: TGCGCCAGCAGCTTGGTCGACGGCGGGCAGTTCTTC.

This clonotype came up many times. The rearrangement uses TRBV7-2 and TRBJ2-7; D gene ambiguous. The CDR3 is 12 amino acids. Between the trimmed V and J ends, which lost 1 base and 6 bases, there was a span of 7 bases. Germline V gene data show CDR1 as SGHTA and CDR2 as FQGNSA. The CDR3 DNA is TGTGCCAGCAGCTTAGGTCCGGGCGAGCAGTACGTC. Protein: CASSLGPGEQYV.

This chain connects TRBV6-2 or TRBV6-3 to TRBJ2-7; possible D gene TRBD1, 6 bases. Germline V lookup: CDR1 MNHEY, CDR2 SVGEGT. Trimming removed 5 bases at V and 3 bases at J, with 17 bases between. The CDR3 spans 15 residues. The CDR3 loop reads CASSGHRALFYEQYF. The CDR3, as DNA: TGTGCCAGCAGTGGGCACAGGGCCCTATTCTACGAGCAGTACTTC.

The gene calls are TRBV6-1 and TRBJ1-3; TRBD1 is a possible D gene (6 bases). Trimming left V 2 bases short and J 3 bases short, with 11 bases between. The CDR3 loop spans 15 amino acids. Germline V gives CDR1 MNHNS, CDR2 SASEGT. As DNA, the CDR3 is TGTGCCAGCAGTGAAACAGGGTGGAGTGGAAACACCATATATTTT. Translating it yields CASSETGWSGNTIYF.